Below, 31 T cell receptor beta chains from the same sample are listed, as sequenced in a study of Graves' ophthalmopathy and Graves' hyperthyroidism. For repertoire sequencing, the TCR beta CDR3 regions were amplified from RNA transcripts. After a first-round RT-PCR with HTBI primers, a second-round multiplex PCR was run. TCRdb used MiXCR to reprocess the multiplex PCR reads, holding one entry per CDR3 protein. This table has just over 600,000 distinct CDR3 sequences, 20% to 25% appearing once. Sequencing was done on a sample of peripheral blood. The receptors here all came from a woman aged 18 to 35 with stable Graves' hyperthyroidism. Some clones in this sample may be carry-over from other donors' samples.

This clonotype was picked up a small number of times. The V call is TRBV6-5, the J call TRBJ1-4, with TRBD1 as a possible D gene (6 bases). The germline V and J ends were trimmed by 8 bases and 8 bases, with 18 bases remaining between them. CDR1 MNHEY and CDR2 SVGAGI come from the germline V gene. There are 14 residues in the CDR3. CDR3 DNA: TGTGCCAGCCAAACAGGGCAGGGTGAAGAAAAACTGTTTTTT. Its translation: CASQTGQGEEKLFF.

This clonotype has only a few counts. The rearrangement links TRBV3-1 to TRBJ1-1; TRBD1 matches 7 bases. This CDR3 is 14 amino acids long. The germline V gene has CDR1 LGHDT and CDR2 YNNKEL (reference sequence). V dropped 3 bases and J dropped 5; count of bases not matched to a gene: 6. The CDR3 coding sequence is TGTGCCAGCAGCCAGTTATGGGACAGTACTGAAGCTTTCTTT. As protein: CASSQLWDSTEAFF.

This clonotype was recorded many times. The chain links TRBV12-3 or TRBV12-4 to TRBJ2-7; 9 bases are a match to TRBD1. The trim removed 7 bases at V and 7 bases at J, leaving 11 bases unmatched. This CDR3 has 14 residues. As DNA, the CDR3 is TGTGCCAGCAATACCAACAGGGGGCGAGGGGAGCAGTACTTC. As protein: CASNTNRGRGEQYF.

There are many counts of this clonotype. The CDR3 spells CASSESRTLPLHF. The DNA for the CDR3 is TGTGCCAGCAGTGAATCGAGGACCTTACCCCTCCACTTT. V and J are TRBV6-4 and TRBJ1-6; the D is unclear. The CDR3 loop spans 13 amino acids. Germline CDR1 is MRHNA and CDR2 is SNTAGT. The ends were cut back, 3 bases at V and 12 bases at J, with 12 bases in the middle.

This clonotype was observed at least ten times. This chain uses TRBV27 with TRBJ1-2, with TRBD1 matching over 12 bases. CDR3 length: 16 residues. Trimming at V came to 5 bases and at J to 5 bases, leaving 9 bases not matched to a gene. Per the germline V gene, CDR1 is MNHEY and CDR2 is SMNVEV (reference sequence). The CDR3 loop is CASSKGTGGAGYGYTF. The CDR3 region has the DNA TGTGCCAGCAGTAAGGGGACAGGGGGCGCCGGGTATGGCTACACCTTC.

This clonotype was observed many times. The chain links TRBV6-2 or TRBV6-3 to TRBJ2-7, with TRBD1 matching 8 bases. This CDR3 has 16 amino acids. Looked up from germline, CDR1 is MNHEY and CDR2 is SVGEGT. The trim removed 2 bases at V and 2 bases at J, leaving 8 bases unmatched. CDR3 in amino acids: CASSYKTGENTYEQYF. CDR3 in DNA: TGTGCCAGCAGTTACAAGACAGGGGAAAATACCTACGAGCAGTACTTC.

V is TRBV6-1 and J is TRBJ2-7; D not resolved. Germline CDR1 is MNHNS and CDR2 is SASEGT. This CDR3 region has 14 residues. The ends were cut back, 7 bases at V and 2 bases at J, with 15 bases in the middle. The CDR3 here is CASTHMGTAYEQYF. The CDR3 DNA reads as TGTGCCAGCACCCACATGGGAACCGCCTACGAGCAGTACTTC.

The table lists this clonotype with a few counts. The rearrangement uses TRBV2 and TRBJ2-7; D perhaps matches TRBD1 (5 bases). The CDR3 is 14 residues long. From germline, CDR1 is SNHLY and CDR2 FYNNEI. The V and J ends lost 3 bases and 2 bases respectively, with 11 bases between them. CDR3 coding DNA: TGTGCCAGCAGTGACTATCCAGGGCCCTACGAGCAGTACTTC. This sequence encodes CASSDYPGPYEQYF.

V and J are TRBV12-3 or TRBV12-4 and TRBJ2-7; the D is unclear. CDR3 length equals 13 residues. V lost 6 bases, J lost 0 bases, and 9 bases lay in between. CDR3 nucleotides: TGTGCCAGCAGCTACAAGAGCTCCTACGAGCAGTACTTC. This gives the protein CASSYKSSYEQYF.

This clonotype was counted at least ten times. The rearrangement uses TRBV27 and TRBJ1-2, with 8 bases aligning to TRBD1. V gave up 5 bases and J gave up 6 bases; unmatched junction bases: 8. Germline CDR1 is MNHEY and CDR2 is SMNVEV (reference sequence). The CDR3 loop spans 14 amino acids. The CDR3 region has the DNA TGTGCCAGCAGTCCCGGGACAGGCTTCCATGGCTACACCTTC. This translates into CASSPGTGFHGYTF.

This clonotype was seen more than once but under ten times. The V call is TRBV18, the J call TRBJ2-7; D is unresolved. The V and J ends lost 0 bases and 2 bases respectively, with 8 bases between them. The CDR3 loop spans 14 amino acids. Germline V lookup: CDR1 KGHSH, CDR2 LQKENI. The chain's CDR3 is CASSPPGLTYEQYF. Written as DNA, the CDR3 is TGTGCCAGCTCACCACCAGGGTTAACCTACGAGCAGTACTTC.

There are a few counts of this clonotype. The rearrangement uses TRBV5-1 and TRBJ1-1; no clear D gene. With 2 bases removed from V and 1 base from J, the gap between germline ends came to 9 bases. Germline V gene sequence: CDR1 SGHRS, CDR2 YFSETQ. The CDR3 consists of 14 residues. CDR3 DNA sequence: TGCGCCAGCAGCTTCCGGAGACAGAACACTGAAGCTTTCTTT. This codes for CASSFRRQNTEAFF.

J is TRBJ2-5 and V is TRBV12-3 or TRBV12-4; 11 bases are shared with TRBD2. The ends lost 4 bases at V and 0 bases at J; junction bases unmatched: 13. The CDR3 totals 19 residues. Here the CDR3 reads CASSWDTSGGLEYQETQYF. CDR3 bases: TGTGCCAGCAGTTGGGATACTAGCGGGGGCCTCGAGTACCAAGAGACCCAGTACTTC.

The V gene is TRBV2, the J gene TRBJ2-5, with TRBD1 identical over 8 bases. Losses at the gene ends were 3 bases for V and 3 bases for J; bases not matched to a gene: 3. Per the germline V gene, CDR1 is SNHLY and CDR2 is FYNNEI. The CDR3 is made up of 14 amino acids. CDR3 nucleotides: TGTGCCAGCAGTGATGCAGGGGGCGAAGAGACCCAGTACTTC. Its translation: CASSDAGGEETQYF.

Many counts were recorded for this clonotype. The chain employs TRBV2 and TRBJ1-1; D is possibly TRBD1 (6 bases). CDR3 length: 13 amino acids. Germline CDR1 SNHLY, CDR2 FYNNEI. V was shortened by 7 bases and J by 0 bases, with 9 bases between the two germline ends. CDR3 residues: CASTDRMNTEAFF. In nucleotides, the CDR3 is TGTGCCAGCACTGACAGGATGAACACTGAAGCTTTCTTT.

This clonotype was counted many times. This sequence joins TRBV2 and TRBJ1-1; TRBD1 agrees at 7 bases. This CDR3 has 14 amino acids. Germline values: CDR1 SNHLY, CDR2 FYNNEI. The J segment lost 5 bases and the V segment lost 6 bases, leaving 9 bases of the junction unmatched. The CDR3 nucleotides read TGTGCCAGCAGCCTACACGGACAGGAGACTGAAGCTTTCTTT. Protein: CASSLHGQETEAFF.

The V gene is TRBV11-2, the J gene TRBJ1-1, with D unresolved. The ends were cut back, 6 bases at V and 1 base at J, with 15 bases in the middle. Germline V gene lookup returns CDR1 SGHAT and CDR2 FQNNGV. This CDR3 comprises 15 residues. In DNA, the CDR3 is TGTGCCAGCAGACACCCCGGTAGCAGGAACACTGAAGCTTTCTTT. This translates into CASRHPGSRNTEAFF. Based on the CDR3 plus reference TRBV11-2 and TRBJ1-1, the full variable domain is EAGVAQSPRYKIIEKRQSVAFWCNPISGHATLYWYQQILGQGPKLLIQFQNNGVVDDSQLPKDRFSAERLKGVDSTLKIQPAKLEDSAVYLCASRHPGSRNTEAFFGQGTRLTVV.

This clonotype was seen repeatedly, ten times or more. The CDR3: CASSVESGGHSPLHF. CDR3 nucleotides: TGTGCCAGCAGCGTAGAGTCGGGGGGACATTCACCCCTCCACTTT. The rearrangement uses TRBV9 and TRBJ1-6; TRBD1 might be the D (5 bases). The germline V and J ends were trimmed by 0 bases and 8 bases, with 12 bases remaining between them. Germline V gene lookup returns CDR1 SGDLS and CDR2 YYNGEE. This CDR3 region has 15 residues.

This clonotype has a count of ten or more. The chain joins TRBV20-1 to TRBJ1-3; 9 nucleotides align to TRBD1. The J segment lost 4 bases and the V segment lost 6 bases, leaving 4 bases of the junction unmatched. The CDR3 loop spans 13 amino acids. Germline V gene sequence: CDR1 DFQATT, CDR2 SNEGSKA (reference sequence). The CDR3 sequence is CSAIQGAGNTIYF. The CDR3 region has the DNA TGCAGTGCCATACAGGGGGCGGGAAACACCATATATTTT.

This rearrangement joins TRBV19 to TRBJ2-5, with 11 positions matching TRBD2. The CDR3 runs to 15 residues. Trimming removed 4 bases from V and 5 bases from J; junction bases left unmatched: 6. CDR1 and CDR2 from the germline V gene are LNHDA and SQIVND (reference sequence). CDR3: CASSTGTSGTETQYF. The DNA for the CDR3 is TGTGCCAGTAGTACTGGGACTAGCGGTACGGAGACCCAGTACTTC.

There are many counts of this clonotype. This CDR3 reads CASSWDGIETGELFF. CDR3 in DNA: TGTGCCAGCAGCTGGGACGGAATCGAGACCGGGGAGCTGTTTTTT. The chain couples TRBV28 to TRBJ2-2; TRBD1 or TRBD2 may be the D gene (5 bases each). Trimming stripped 6 bases from V and 5 bases from J, with 16 bases between. The germline V gene encodes CDR1 MDHEN and CDR2 SYDVKM. This CDR3 comprises 15 residues.

This clonotype was observed a handful of times. The chain joins TRBV25-1 to TRBJ2-2; 7 nucleotides agree with TRBD2. The V and J ends lost 3 bases and 7 bases, in that order; junction bases with no gene match: 5. The CDR3 has 14 amino acids. Germline V gene lookup returns CDR1 MGHDK and CDR2 SYGVNS. The CDR3 here is CASSEGGFGGELFF. The DNA of the CDR3 is TGTGCCAGCAGTGAGGGAGGGTTCGGCGGGGAGCTGTTTTTT.

The chain is built from TRBV6-1 and TRBJ1-2, with 7 bases aligning to TRBD1. The CDR3 totals 13 residues. Germline trimming cut 1 base from V and 7 bases from J; bases unmatched to any gene: 3. The germline V gene has CDR1 MNHNS and CDR2 SASEGT. The DNA of the CDR3 is TGTGCCAGCAGTGAAGGGACAGGAAGTGGCTACACCTTC. Protein: CASSEGTGSGYTF.

In its sample, this clonotype was seen many times. The chain carries TRBV11-2 and TRBJ1-5; no reliable D call. The CDR3 consists of 15 residues. Germline CDR1 is SGHAT and CDR2 is FQNNGV. Between the trimmed V and J ends, which lost 0 bases and 3 bases, there was a span of 9 bases. CDR3 in DNA: TGTGCCAGCAGCTTAGACGGCAGAGTCAATCAGCCCCAGCATTTT. Protein sequence: CASSLDGRVNQPQHF.

Of note for this clonotype: This may stem from a read error, because a much larger clone lies one nucleotide away. This CDR3 fails to terminate in the conserved phenylalanine or tryptophan, so it likely reflects a read error. The chain employs TRBV4-2 and TRBJ1-5, with D uncertain. The CDR3 contains 16 residues. Germline CDR1 is LGHNA and CDR2 is YNFKEQ. The germline V and J ends were trimmed by 4 bases and 0 bases, with 13 bases remaining between them. This CDR3 reads CASSLEQQHSNQPQHS. CDR3 DNA sequence: TGTGCCAGCAGCCTAGAACAGCAGCATAGCAATCAGCCCCAGCATTCT.

This clonotype appeared many times. The chain carries TRBV4-2 and TRBJ2-5; D is perhaps TRBD2 (7 bases). This CDR3 spans 15 amino acids. Germline V gene data show CDR1 as LGHNA and CDR2 as YNFKEQ. Trimming took off 4 bases at V and 3 bases at J, with 15 bases between the two ends. CDR3 loop: CASSPQGGGKETQYF. CDR3 nucleotides: TGTGCCAGCAGCCCTCAGGGAGGGGGGAAAGAGACCCAGTACTTC.

The DNA for the CDR3 is TGCGCCAGCAGCCAGCTGACAGGGACAAGCGAGCAGTACTTC. This gives the protein CASSQLTGTSEQYF. The chain employs TRBV4-3 and TRBJ2-7, with 7 bases aligning to TRBD1. CDR3 length equals 14 residues. The germline CDR1 and CDR2 sequences are LGHNA and YSLEER. V gave up 3 bases and J gave up 6 bases; unmatched junction bases: 8.

V and J are TRBV20-1 and TRBJ1-6; TRBD1 matches at 7 bases. The germline CDR1 and CDR2 sequences are DFQATT and SNEGSKA (reference sequence). V lost 4 bases, J lost 7 bases, and 10 bases stayed unmatched. This CDR3 is 15 amino acids long. The CDR3 is CSATTGLGRNSPLHF. CDR3 coding DNA: TGCAGTGCTACGACAGGGCTGGGACGGAATTCACCCCTCCACTTT.

This sequence joins TRBV5-1 and TRBJ2-7; TRBD2 is a possible D gene (6 bases). Germline V gives CDR1 SGHRS, CDR2 YFSETQ. With 1 base removed from V and 0 bases from J, the gap between germline ends came to 11 bases. The CDR3 is made up of 15 amino acids. This CDR3 reads CASSLRTKGSYEQYF. In nucleotides, the CDR3 is TGCGCCAGCAGCTTGAGGACTAAGGGCTCCTACGAGCAGTACTTC.

The chain uses TRBV12-3 or TRBV12-4 and TRBJ1-5; 9 bases fit TRBD1. The CDR3 sequence is 19 residues long. The V gene end was trimmed by 6 bases and the J gene end by 2 bases; junction bases not matched to a gene: 17. Written as DNA, the CDR3 is TGTGCCAGCAGATTAACGGGACAGGGTGACCCTAGTGGCAATCAGCCCCAGCATTTT. Protein sequence: CASRLTGQGDPSGNQPQHF.

The chain has TRBV3-1 and TRBJ2-5; 9 nucleotides line up with TRBD1. V trimming: 3 bases; J trimming: 5 bases; junction bases outside the gene matches: 16. In germline, CDR1 is LGHDT, CDR2 YNNKEL (reference sequence). The CDR3 is 18 residues long. The CDR3 bases are TGTGCCAGCAGCCAGAACGACCCGGGACAGGGTTCGAGGGAGACCCAGTACTTC. It specifies CASSQNDPGQGSRETQYF.